Below, 2 T cell receptor beta chains from the same sample are listed, as sequenced in a study of blood T cell repertoires in COVID-19. Assay used: immunoSEQ multiplex PCR; TCRdb lists only in-frame clones, some missing. The profile shows 350,000 to 400,000 clones, around 90% of them singletons. The sequenced sample was PBMCs or T cells enriched from blood (not recorded which). Source of these receptors: a woman younger than 30 who had recovered from COVID-19.

The chain uses TRBV7-2 and TRBJ1-5, with 8 positions matching TRBD1. The CDR3 sequence is 16 residues long. Germline trimming cut 4 bases from V and 4 bases from J; bases unmatched to any gene: 9. The germline CDR1 and CDR2 sequences are SGHTA and FQGNSA. The CDR3 loop reads CASSSDAGGWNQPQHF. As DNA, the CDR3 is TGTGCCAGCAGCTCGGACGCAGGGGGCTGGAATCAGCCCCAGCATTTT.

The chain carries TRBV6-5 and TRBJ2-1; no definite D call. The germline V and J ends were trimmed by 6 bases and 4 bases, with 10 bases remaining between them. The germline V gene encodes CDR1 MNHEY and CDR2 SVGAGI. CDR3 length: 13 residues. The CDR3 sequence is CASRPLRYNEQFF. The DNA for the CDR3 is TGTGCCAGCAGGCCTCTACGGTACAATGAGCAGTTCTTC.